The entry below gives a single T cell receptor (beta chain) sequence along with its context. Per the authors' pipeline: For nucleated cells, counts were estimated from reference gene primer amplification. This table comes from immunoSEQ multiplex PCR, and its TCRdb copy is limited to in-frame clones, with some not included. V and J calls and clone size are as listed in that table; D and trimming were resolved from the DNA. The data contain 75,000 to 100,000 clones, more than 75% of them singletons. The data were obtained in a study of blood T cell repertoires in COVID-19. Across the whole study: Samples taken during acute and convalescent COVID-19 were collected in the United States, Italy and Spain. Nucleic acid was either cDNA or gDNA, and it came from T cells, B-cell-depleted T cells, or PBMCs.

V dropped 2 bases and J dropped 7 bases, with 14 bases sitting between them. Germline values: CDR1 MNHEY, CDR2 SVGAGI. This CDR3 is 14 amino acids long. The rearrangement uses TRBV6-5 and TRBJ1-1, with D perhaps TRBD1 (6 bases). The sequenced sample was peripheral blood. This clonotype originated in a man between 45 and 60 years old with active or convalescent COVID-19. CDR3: CASSYRRGLNEAFF. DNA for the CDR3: TGTGCCAGCAGTTACCGCAGGGGCCTTAATGAAGCTTTCTTT.